These 4 T cell receptor beta chains were all obtained from the same sample, sequenced in a study of blood T cell repertoires in COVID-19. TCRdb keeps only in-frame clones here, not all; method: immunoSEQ multiplex PCR. The profile shows under 200,000 clones, less than 85% of them singletons. Sequencing was done on a sample of PBMCs or T cells enriched from blood (not recorded which). The receptors come from a woman aged 60-75 years with acute COVID-19.

This clone was counted between two and nine times. The chain is built from TRBV28 and TRBJ2-7, with 8 positions matching TRBD2. V dropped 6 bases and J dropped 4; count of bases not matched to a gene: 5. The CDR3 is made up of 13 amino acids. Germline V gene data show CDR1 as MDHEN and CDR2 as SYDVKM. CDR3 nucleotide sequence: TGTGCCAGCAGCCCGGGAGGGCGGTACGAGCAGTACGTC. Its translation is CASSPGGRYEQYV.

This chain joins TRBV18 and TRBJ1-1; D call uncertain. The V and J ends lost 6 bases and 0 bases respectively, with 14 bases between them. Germline V CDR1 and CDR2: KGHSH, LQKENI. CDR3 length: 15 residues. CDR3 protein: CASSPRAEMNTEAFF. In DNA, the CDR3 is TGTGCCAGCTCCCCGAGGGCGGAAATGAACACTGAAGCTTTCTTT. Full variable domain (rest looked up from reference TRBV18 and TRBJ1-1): NAGVMQNPRHLVRRRGQEARLRCSPMKGHSHVYWYRQLPEEGLKFMVYLQKENIIDESGMPKERFSAEFPKEGPSILRIQQVVRGDSAAYFCASSPRAEMNTEAFFGQGTRLTVV.

V is TRBV7-9 and J is TRBJ1-2; the D is unclear. CDR3 length: 14 amino acids. Trimming shortened V by 3 bases and J by 4 bases, and 12 bases separated the two germline ends. Germline lookup yields CDR1 SEHNR and CDR2 FQNEAQ (reference sequence). CDR3 coding DNA: TGTGCCAGCAGCTTTGAGACTGCCAGCTATGGCTACACCTTC. It codes for CASSFETASYGYTF.

This chain joins TRBV2 and TRBJ1-3, with a possible D match to TRBD1 (5 bases). V was shortened by 3 bases and J by 0 bases, with 9 bases between the two germline ends. Per germline, CDR1 SNHLY and CDR2 FYNNEI. The length of the CDR3 is 15 residues. This CDR3 reads CASSDRVTSGNTIYF. In DNA form, the CDR3 reads TGTGCCAGCAGTGACAGGGTGACCTCTGGAAACACCATATATTTT.